This TCR beta chain derives from a study of PD-L1 blockade in urothelial cancer. Across the study: Once treatment had started, blood was analyzed at 3 weeks (second dose) and again at 6 weeks. Blood-derived samples held a median about 130,000 T cells. General study results and limits: Better survival was predicted when blood TCR clonality before treatment fell below the median.

Libraries were prepared by immunoSEQ multiplex PCR; TCRdb keeps only in-frame clonotypes and omits some of them. The table shows more than 40,000 clones, with about 80% occurring only once. On this clone: Its antigen remains unknown.

The germline V and J ends were trimmed by 3 bases and 3 bases, with 5 bases remaining between them. Germline loops: CDR1 DFQATT, CDR2 SNEGSKA (reference sequence). The CDR3 consists of 11 residues. As for time point: peripheral blood 6 weeks after treatment start. V gene TRBV20-1 combines with J gene TRBJ1-2; D not resolved. The clonotype originates from a man in his 60s with urothelial cancer. Here the sequenced sample was PBMCs, taken around atezolizumab (anti-PD-L1) treatment. The CDR3 DNA sequence: TGCAGTGCTAGTCGGGACTATGGCTACACCTTC. Its translation is CSASRDYGYTF.